Following are 20 T cell receptor beta chains from one sample sequenced in a study of response to subunit inactivated influenza vaccine. TCRdb itself ran the RT-PCR reads through MiXCR, one entry per CDR3 protein. The data show under 750,000 distinct CDR3 sequences, around 11% seen once. The sample was PBMCs from blood, taken on the day of vaccination. The receptors here all came from a man between 45 and 60 years old who received an inactivated influenza vaccine.

This clonotype has ten or more counts. The chain carries TRBV7-2 and TRBJ2-2; D gene ambiguous. This CDR3 is 15 amino acids long. Germline V lookup: CDR1 SGHTA, CDR2 FQGNSA. V was shortened by 4 bases and J by 5 bases, with 14 bases between the two germline ends. CDR3 residues: CASSSTPTITGELFF. CDR3 DNA sequence: TGTGCCAGCAGCTCCACGCCCACAATAACCGGGGAGCTGTTTTTT.

This clonotype was observed many times. The rearrangement links TRBV27 to TRBJ2-7, with TRBD1 identical over 8 bases. Germline trimming cut 2 bases from V and 5 bases from J; bases unmatched to any gene: 2. CDR3 length: 13 residues. The germline V gene has CDR1 MNHEY and CDR2 SMNVEV (reference sequence). The CDR3 loop is CASSLGTGHEQYF. The CDR3 DNA reads as TGTGCCAGCAGTTTAGGGACAGGTCACGAGCAGTACTTC.

This chain uses TRBV12-3 or TRBV12-4 with TRBJ1-1; D gene uncertain. V was pared by 5 bases and J by 3 bases, with 16 bases between. The CDR3 is made up of 15 amino acids. The CDR3 DNA reads as TGTGCCAGCAGTACCCGCCCCAGGAGGGACACTGAAGCTTTCTTT. Encoded protein: CASSTRPRRDTEAFF.

This chain links TRBV18 with TRBJ2-7; D is unclear. Germline V gene data show CDR1 as KGHSH and CDR2 as LQKENI. The CDR3 length is 14 residues. Trimming pared 3 bases from V and 0 bases from J, leaving 9 bases between. CDR3: CASSPVTSSYEQYF. The CDR3 nucleotides are TGTGCCAGCTCACCGGTCACAAGCTCCTACGAGCAGTACTTC. The whole variable domain, filled in from reference TRBV18 and TRBJ2-7, reads NAGVMQNPRHLVRRRGQEARLRCSPMKGHSHVYWYRQLPEEGLKFMVYLQKENIIDESGMPKERFSAEFPKEGPSILRIQQVVRGDSAAYFCASSPVTSSYEQYFGPGTRLTVT.

In DNA form, the CDR3 reads TGTGCCAGCAGTTGGAGCCAAGAGACCCAGTACTTC. This translates into CASSWSQETQYF. This chain uses TRBV6-6 with TRBJ2-5, with D unresolved. Trimming took off 4 bases at V and 1 base at J, with 4 bases between the two ends. This CDR3 has 12 residues. The germline CDR1 and CDR2 sequences are MNHNY and SVGAGI (reference sequence).

This clonotype was seen more than once but under ten times. V is TRBV5-5 and J is TRBJ1-4; D is perhaps TRBD1 (6 bases). The germline CDR1 and CDR2 sequences are SGHKS and YYEKEE (reference sequence). The CDR3 is 14 residues long. V was trimmed by 2 bases and J by 5 bases, leaving 10 bases between them. The CDR3 coding sequence is TGTGCCAGCAGCTTCAGGGGTAGCAATGAAAAACTGTTTTTT. It translates to CASSFRGSNEKLFF. The whole variable domain, filled in from reference TRBV5-5 and TRBJ1-4, reads DAGVTQSPTHLIKTRGQQVTLRCSPISGHKSVSWYQQVLGQGPQFIFQYYEKEERGRGNFPDRFSARQFPNYSSELNVNALLLGDSALYLCASSFRGSNEKLFFGSGTQLSVL.

This clonotype was seen a few times. The rearrangement uses TRBV5-1 and TRBJ2-7, with D perhaps matching TRBD1 (6 bases). Germline-derived CDR1 and CDR2 are SGHRS and YFSETQ. CDR3 length equals 14 residues. Trimming shortened V by 3 bases and J by 2 bases, and 12 bases separated the two germline ends. CDR3 bases: TGCGCCAGCAGCTCGAGGACAGATGCCTACGAGCAGTACTTC. This gives the protein CASSSRTDAYEQYF.

This clonotype was seen a handful of times. The V and J genes are TRBV2 and TRBJ2-1; tentative D call: TRBD2 (5 bases). Deletions cut 3 bases from V and 12 bases from J, with 15 bases between. The length of the CDR3 is 13 residues. Germline V gives CDR1 SNHLY, CDR2 FYNNEI. The chain's CDR3 is CASSDGPEGGQFF. For the CDR3, the DNA is TGTGCCAGCAGTGACGGACCAGAGGGCGGGCAGTTCTTC.

The sample holds many counts of this clonotype. This sequence joins TRBV5-1 and TRBJ2-3; D gene uncertain. The germline V and J ends were trimmed by 2 bases and 0 bases, with 10 bases remaining between them. The germline V gene encodes CDR1 SGHRS and CDR2 YFSETQ. CDR3 length: 15 amino acids. DNA of the CDR3: TGCGCCAGCAGCTTCAACTCCGCTAGCACAGATACGCAGTATTTT. Protein product: CASSFNSASTDTQYF.

The chain carries TRBV18 and TRBJ1-1; no definite D call. In germline, CDR1 is KGHSH, CDR2 LQKENI. The CDR3 has 12 amino acids. V shed 6 bases and J shed 4 bases, with 9 bases lying between them. The CDR3 DNA sequence: TGTGCCAGCTCCCCGTTTCCCACTGAAGCTTTCTTT. Amino acid sequence: CASSPFPTEAFF.

This clonotype was observed a few times. V and J are TRBV25-1 and TRBJ2-7, with D perhaps being TRBD1 or TRBD2 (5 bases each). V shed 4 bases and J shed 2 bases, with 12 bases lying between them. Germline CDR1 and CDR2: MGHDK and SYGVNS. The CDR3 sequence is 14 residues long. CDR3 nucleotides: TGTGCCAGCAGTGCCCGGGACGGACCCTACGAGCAGTACTTC. Protein product: CASSARDGPYEQYF.

The chain is built from TRBV29-1 and TRBJ2-7, with 9 nucleotides matching TRBD1. This CDR3 comprises 11 residues. After removal of 7 bases from V and 7 bases from J, the junction contained 5 bases not matched to a gene. From germline, CDR1 is SQVTM and CDR2 ANQGSEA. CDR3 DNA sequence: TGCAGCGCAGGACAGGGGTTTGAGCAGTACTTC. This encodes CSAGQGFEQYF.

The chain employs TRBV7-3 and TRBJ2-5; TRBD2 agrees at 10 bases. CDR3 length: 20 residues. V was pared by 0 bases and J by 5 bases, with 18 bases of the junction left unmatched. Looked up from germline, CDR1 is SGHTA and CDR2 is FQGTGA. This CDR3 is CASSLTPGLAGEPRPETQYF. The CDR3 bases are TGTGCCAGCAGCTTAACGCCCGGCCTAGCGGGAGAACCCCGCCCTGAGACCCAGTACTTC.

This clonotype turned up a few times. V gene TRBV24-1 combines with J gene TRBJ2-3, with TRBD2 matching 13 bases. Germline loops: CDR1 KGHDR, CDR2 SFDVKD. With 6 bases clipped from V and 3 bases from J, the junction kept 5 bases outside the gene matches. CDR3 length: 16 amino acids. DNA of the CDR3: TGTGCCACCAGTACCCGGACTAGCGGGAGTACAGATACGCAGTATTTT. Its translation is CATSTRTSGSTDTQYF.

This clonotype was seen only a few times. The rearrangement links TRBV7-9 to TRBJ2-1; D is undetermined. This CDR3 is 17 amino acids long. The germline V gene encodes CDR1 SEHNR and CDR2 FQNEAQ (reference sequence). V gave up 1 base and J gave up 3 bases, with 16 bases separating them. CDR3 nucleotides: TGTGCCAGCAGCTTAGGCACCCGTGGCGGAGACTACAATGAGCAGTTCTTC. Translated: CASSLGTRGGDYNEQFF.

This clonotype was seen repeatedly, ten times or more. The J gene is TRBJ2-7, the V gene TRBV28; 8 bases are a match to TRBD1. CDR1 MDHEN and CDR2 SYDVKM come from the germline V gene. This CDR3 comprises 13 residues. V was pared by 5 bases and J by 6 bases, with 6 bases of the junction left unmatched. In nucleotides, the CDR3 is TGTGCCAGCAGTCCAGGACAGGGCGCCGAGCAGTACTTC. It codes for CASSPGQGAEQYF. Combining the CDR3 with reference TRBV28 and TRBJ2-7 gives the whole variable domain DVKVTQSSRYLVKRTGEKVFLECVQDMDHENMFWYRQDPGLGLRLIYFSYDVKMKEKGDIPEGYSVSREKKERFSLILESASTNQTSMYLCASSPGQGAEQYFGPGTRLTVT.

This clonotype showed up just a few times. CDR3 sequence (DNA): TGCGCCAGCAGCAGGGGACAGCCACGGGACAATGAGCAGTTCTTC. The encoded protein is CASSRGQPRDNEQFF. The chain couples TRBV5-1 to TRBJ2-1, with 7 positions matching TRBD1. CDR1 is SGHRS and CDR2 is YFSETQ in the germline V gene. Trimming took 4 bases from V and 5 from J; bases not matched to a gene: 9. The length of the CDR3 is 15 residues. The complete variable domain, with remaining parts taken from reference TRBV5-1 and TRBJ2-1, reads KAGVTQTPRYLIKTRGQQVTLSCSPISGHRSVSWYQQTPGQGLQFLFEYFSETQRNKGNFPGRFSGRQFSNSRSEMNVSTLELGDSALYLCASSRGQPRDNEQFFGPGTRLTVL.

This clonotype was seen a few times. The CDR3 sequence: CASSIAGVAPTYEQYF. CDR3 sequence (DNA): TGTGCCAGCAGTATAGCGGGAGTAGCGCCAACCTACGAGCAGTACTTC. The chain employs TRBV6-1 and TRBJ2-7, with TRBD2 identical over 9 bases. The CDR3 is made up of 16 amino acids. Germline CDR1 reads MNHNS; CDR2 reads SASEGT. The V gene end was trimmed by 5 bases and the J gene end by 2 bases; junction bases not matched to a gene: 10.

The chain has TRBV11-1 and TRBJ2-7, with TRBD1 matching over 7 bases. The CDR3 is 18 residues long. With V trimmed by 2 bases and J by 2 bases, 15 bases remained unmatched. Germline CDR1 and CDR2: SGHAT and FQDESV (reference sequence). The CDR3 DNA reads as TGTGCCAGCAGCTTACCGACAGGGAACCTACAACAGACCTACGAGCAGTACTTC. It codes for CASSLPTGNLQQTYEQYF.

This clonotype was seen a few times. This rearrangement joins TRBV20-1 to TRBJ2-7; the match to TRBD1 covers 7 bases. The CDR3 is made up of 12 amino acids. Germline CDR1 and CDR2: DFQATT and SNEGSKA (reference sequence). The CDR3 loop is CSWTPQGYEQYF. CDR3 coding DNA: TGCAGCTGGACCCCACAGGGGTACGAGCAGTACTTC.